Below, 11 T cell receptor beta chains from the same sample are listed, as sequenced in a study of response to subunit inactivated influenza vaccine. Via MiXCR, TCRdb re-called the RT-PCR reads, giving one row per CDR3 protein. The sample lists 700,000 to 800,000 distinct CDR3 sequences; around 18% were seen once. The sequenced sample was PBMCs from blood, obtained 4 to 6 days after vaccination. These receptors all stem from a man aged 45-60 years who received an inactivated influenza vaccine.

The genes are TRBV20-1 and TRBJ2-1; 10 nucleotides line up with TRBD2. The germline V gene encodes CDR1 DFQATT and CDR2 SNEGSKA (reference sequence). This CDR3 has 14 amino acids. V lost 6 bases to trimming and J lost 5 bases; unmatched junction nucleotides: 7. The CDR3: CSANLAGANNEQFF. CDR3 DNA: TGCAGTGCCAATCTAGCGGGGGCGAACAATGAGCAGTTCTTC.

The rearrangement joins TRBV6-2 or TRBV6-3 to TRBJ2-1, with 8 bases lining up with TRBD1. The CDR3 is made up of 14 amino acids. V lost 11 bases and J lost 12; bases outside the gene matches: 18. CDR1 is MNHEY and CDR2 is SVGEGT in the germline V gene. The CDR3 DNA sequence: TGTGCCGCCGGTAAACAGGGGGGCGATAATCGGCAGTTCTTC. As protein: CAAGKQGGDNRQFF.

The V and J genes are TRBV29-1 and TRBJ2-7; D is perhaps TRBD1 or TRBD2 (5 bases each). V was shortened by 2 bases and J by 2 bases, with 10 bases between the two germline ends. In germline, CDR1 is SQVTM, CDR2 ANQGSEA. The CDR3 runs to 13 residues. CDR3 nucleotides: TGCAGCGTTGAAAGGGACGGGGCCTACGAGCAGTACTTC. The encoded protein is CSVERDGAYEQYF.

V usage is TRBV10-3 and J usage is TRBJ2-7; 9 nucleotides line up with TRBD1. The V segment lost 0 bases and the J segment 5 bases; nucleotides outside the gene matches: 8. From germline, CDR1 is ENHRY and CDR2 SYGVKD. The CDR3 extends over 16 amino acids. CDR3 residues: CAISESGTGSIDEQYF. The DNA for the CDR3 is TGTGCCATCAGTGAGTCCGGGACAGGGAGTATCGACGAGCAGTACTTC.

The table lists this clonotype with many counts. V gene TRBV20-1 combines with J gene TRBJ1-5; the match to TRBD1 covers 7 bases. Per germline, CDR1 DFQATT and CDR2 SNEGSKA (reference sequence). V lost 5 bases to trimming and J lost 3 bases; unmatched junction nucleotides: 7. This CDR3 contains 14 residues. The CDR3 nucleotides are TGCAGTGCTGAACTGGGACAGTCCAATCAGCCCCAGCATTTT. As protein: CSAELGQSNQPQHF.

The CDR3 DNA sequence: TGTGCCAGCAGCTTAGGAGGGCTATCAGATACGCAGTATTTT. This translates into CASSLGGLSDTQYF. This chain connects TRBV7-9 to TRBJ2-3; TRBD2 might be the D (5 bases). The CDR3 loop spans 14 amino acids. CDR1 SEHNR and CDR2 FQNEAQ come from the germline V gene (reference sequence). V lost 1 base to trimming and J lost 4 bases, with 9 bases between them. Drawing the rest from reference TRBV7-9 and TRBJ2-3, the complete variable domain is DTGVSQNPRHKITKRGQNVTFRCDPISEHNRLYWYRQTLGQGPEFLTYFQNEAQLEKSRLLSDRFSAERPKGSFSTLEIQRTEQGDSAMYLCASSLGGLSDTQYFGPGTRLTVL.

Here the CDR3 DNA reads TGTGCCATCACCGGAGGGGGGGAGCAGTTCTTC. Encoded protein: CAITGGGEQFF. The J gene is TRBJ2-1, the V gene TRBV6-5, with D possibly called TRBD1 or TRBD2 (6 bases each). From germline, CDR1 is MNHEY and CDR2 SVGAGI. The CDR3 covers 11 residues. V lost 10 bases and J 10 bases, leaving 14 bases between the germline ends.

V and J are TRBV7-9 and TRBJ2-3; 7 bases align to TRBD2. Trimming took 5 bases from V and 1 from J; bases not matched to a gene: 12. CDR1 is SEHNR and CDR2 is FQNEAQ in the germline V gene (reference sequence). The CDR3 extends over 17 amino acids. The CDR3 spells CASSPRKGAGRTDTQYF. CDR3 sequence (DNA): TGTGCCAGCAGCCCACGGAAGGGAGCGGGACGCACAGATACGCAGTATTTT. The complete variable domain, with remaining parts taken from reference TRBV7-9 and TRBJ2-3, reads DTGVSQNPRHKITKRGQNVTFRCDPISEHNRLYWYRQTLGQGPEFLTYFQNEAQLEKSRLLSDRFSAERPKGSFSTLEIQRTEQGDSAMYLCASSPRKGAGRTDTQYFGPGTRLTVL.

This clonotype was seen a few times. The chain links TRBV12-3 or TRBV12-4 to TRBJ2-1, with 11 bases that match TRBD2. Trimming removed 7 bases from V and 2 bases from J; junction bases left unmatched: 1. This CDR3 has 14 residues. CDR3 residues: CASMTSGTYNEQFF. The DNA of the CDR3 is TGTGCCAGCATGACTAGCGGGACCTACAATGAGCAGTTCTTC.

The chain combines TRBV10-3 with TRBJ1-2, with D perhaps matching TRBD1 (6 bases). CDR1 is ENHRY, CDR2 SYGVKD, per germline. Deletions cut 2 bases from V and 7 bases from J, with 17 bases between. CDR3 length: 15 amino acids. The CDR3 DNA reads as TGTGCCATCAGTGAGCCGGGGGACAAGGAGGGTGGCTACACCTTC. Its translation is CAISEPGDKEGGYTF.

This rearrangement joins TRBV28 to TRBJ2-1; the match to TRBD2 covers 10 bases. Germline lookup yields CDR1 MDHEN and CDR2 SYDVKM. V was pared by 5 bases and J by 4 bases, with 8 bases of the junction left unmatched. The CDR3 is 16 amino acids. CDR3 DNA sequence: TGTGCCAGCAGTCGCGTCGGACTAGCGGATTACAATGAGCAGTTCTTC. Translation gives CASSRVGLADYNEQFF. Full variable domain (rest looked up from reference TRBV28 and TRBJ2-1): DVKVTQSSRYLVKRTGEKVFLECVQDMDHENMFWYRQDPGLGLRLIYFSYDVKMKEKGDIPEGYSVSREKKERFSLILESASTNQTSMYLCASSRVGLADYNEQFFGPGTRLTVL.